This entry concerns a single T cell receptor beta chain. Its matching antigen is unknown. The limits of the CDR3 on the DNA are not certain, so only TCRdb's listed CDR3 is given. These data originate in a study of T cell repertoires in cytomegalovirus infection. Study-wide context: It can be stated that public TCR beta signatures indicated CMV infection as well as a matching HLA type. Points from the study as a whole: What dominated the ex vivo response were HLA-C-restricted CMV-specific TCR beta clonotypes. Cumulated frequencies of public TCR beta families served to identify carriers of CMV plus the relevant HLA.

TCRdb reprocessed the reads via MiXCR and lists one record per CDR3 protein. The sample includes more than 350,000 distinct CDR3 sequences, 30% to 40% of them seen just once. Sequencing was carried out using PBMCs. This TCR came from a human donor in good health (CMV status not recorded). Some clones in this sample may be carry-over from other donors' samples.

The CDR3 region is CASSFGGGAGEETKYF. The rearrangement joins TRBV7-8 to TRBJ2-5; TRBD2 reflects the table's D call only, with no check against the DNA. The CDR3 is 16 residues long, counting both termini. Germline CDR1 and CDR2: SGHVS and FQNEAQ.